Below are 28 T cell receptor beta chains sequenced from a single sample in a study of blood T cell repertoires in COVID-19. The assay was immunoSEQ multiplex PCR, and TCRdb's table has in-frame clones only and misses some. Of some 270,000 clones listed, 75% to 90% are singletons. Sequenced material: PBMCs or T cells enriched from blood (not recorded which). The receptor source for this set is a middle-aged woman who had been exposed to COVID-19.

The chain combines TRBV7-3 with TRBJ2-7; TRBD2 agrees at 8 bases. The CDR3 is 14 residues long. The V and J ends lost 0 bases and 4 bases, in that order; junction bases with no gene match: 2. The germline gives CDR1 SGHTA, CDR2 FQGTGA. CDR3 DNA sequence: TGTGCCAGCAGCTTAACCGCGGGGGGATACGAGCAGTACTTC. Amino acid sequence: CASSLTAGGYEQYF. Complete variable domain (other parts from reference TRBV7-3 and TRBJ2-7): GAGVSQTPSNKVTEKGKYVELRCDPISGHTALYWYRQSLGQGPEFLIYFQGTGAADDSGLPNDRFFAVRPEGSVSTLKIQRTERGDSAVYLCASSLTAGGYEQYFGPGTRLTVT.

This chain joins TRBV11-1 and TRBJ1-1, with TRBD1 matching over 7 bases. Per the germline V gene, CDR1 is SGHAT and CDR2 is FQDESV (reference sequence). The CDR3 covers 14 residues. V dropped 5 bases and J dropped 6; count of bases not matched to a gene: 9. Written as DNA, the CDR3 is TGTGCCAGCAGCACCCGGGACAGCGGCCCTGAAGCTTTCTTT. Its protein is CASSTRDSGPEAFF.

The chain joins TRBV5-8 to TRBJ2-3; 8 positions match TRBD2. Germline-derived CDR1 and CDR2 are SGHTS and YDEGEE. J gave up 5 bases and V 0 bases, and 5 bases lay outside the gene matches. CDR3 size: 15 residues. Written as DNA, the CDR3 is TGTGCCAGCAGCTTGGCCAGGCTAGCGGGAGATACGCAGTATTTT. This gives the protein CASSLARLAGDTQYF.

The rearrangement joins TRBV6-1 to TRBJ2-5; tentatively, D is TRBD2 (6 bases). The V gene lost 0 bases and the J gene lost 5 bases, with 10 bases spanning the gap. Germline CDR1 reads MNHNS; CDR2 reads SASEGT. The CDR3 is made up of 14 amino acids. The CDR3 protein is CASSEAGGGETQYF. The DNA for the CDR3 is TGTGCCAGCAGTGAAGCGGGGGGTGGGGAGACCCAGTACTTC.

This rearrangement joins TRBV12-3 or TRBV12-4 to TRBJ1-1, with 7 bases fitting TRBD1. The V and J ends lost 3 bases and 6 bases, in that order; junction bases with no gene match: 1. The length of the CDR3 is 12 residues. CDR3 DNA: TGTGCCAGCAGTTTGACAGGGTCTGAAGCTTTCTTT. Its protein product is CASSLTGSEAFF.

The chain uses TRBV24-1 and TRBJ2-1; 11 bases match TRBD2. The CDR3 has 21 residues. V was pared by 3 bases and J by 1 base, with 16 bases of the junction left unmatched. Germline V gives CDR1 KGHDR, CDR2 SFDVKD. The CDR3 nucleotides read TGTGCCACCAGTGATCCCCGGGAGGGTACTAGCGGGAGTTTTTCCTACAATGAGCAGTTCTTC. This sequence encodes CATSDPREGTSGSFSYNEQFF.

The chain couples TRBV4-1 to TRBJ2-5; TRBD2 aligns across 10 bases. The CDR3 has 15 residues. With 4 bases clipped from V and 4 bases from J, the junction kept 6 bases outside the gene matches. Germline V gene data show CDR1 as MGHRA and CDR2 as YSYEKL. Here the CDR3 DNA reads TGCGCCAGCAGCCGCAGGACTAGCGGAGTAGAGACCCAGTACTTC. Protein product: CASSRRTSGVETQYF.

This clone was detected only a few times. The chain has TRBV18 and TRBJ1-5; 7 bases match TRBD1. This CDR3 is built from 15 residues. Germline loops: CDR1 KGHSH, CDR2 LQKENI. Trimming took 2 bases from V and 3 from J; bases not matched to a gene: 4. CDR3 amino acids: CASSPTGVLNQPQHF. The CDR3, as DNA: TGTGCCAGCTCACCAACAGGGGTGCTCAATCAGCCCCAGCATTTT.

The chain joins TRBV5-4 to TRBJ2-1; D call uncertain. Deletions cut 2 bases from V and 3 bases from J, with 9 bases between. The CDR3 sequence is 14 residues long. Germline CDR1 and CDR2: SGHNT and YYREEE (reference sequence). DNA of the CDR3: TGTGCCAGCAGCTTTAGCTCCAACTACAATGAGCAGTTCTTC. Its translation is CASSFSSNYNEQFF.

The chain is built from TRBV9 and TRBJ1-4; the match to TRBD1 covers 9 bases. J was trimmed by 6 bases and V by 3 bases; bases with no gene match: 6. This CDR3 has 15 residues. The germline V gene has CDR1 SGDLS and CDR2 YYNGEE. The CDR3, as DNA: TGTGCCAGCAGCGCGGAACAGGGGGCGGATGAAAAACTGTTTTTT. It codes for CASSAEQGADEKLFF.

In its sample, this clone was seen many times. The J gene is TRBJ1-1, the V gene TRBV28; possible D gene TRBD1, 6 bases. The CDR3 is made up of 11 amino acids. CDR1 MDHEN and CDR2 SYDVKM come from the germline V gene. V was pared by 3 bases and J by 8 bases, with 7 bases between. In DNA form, the CDR3 reads TGTGCCAGCAGTTTGACAGGAGAAGCTTTCTTT. Translated: CASSLTGEAFF.

V usage is TRBV6-4 and J usage is TRBJ1-4, with TRBD1 as a possible D gene (5 bases). The CDR3 extends over 15 amino acids. The V gene's germline CDR1 is MRHNA and CDR2 SNTAGT. V lost 0 bases, J lost 6 bases, and 11 bases lay in between. The CDR3: CASSDSWGRDEKLFF. CDR3 DNA sequence: TGTGCCAGCAGTGACTCCTGGGGGAGGGATGAAAAACTGTTTTTT.

The chain combines TRBV6-5 with TRBJ1-1, with D hard to call. CDR3 length: 13 amino acids. The germline CDR1 and CDR2 sequences are MNHEY and SVGAGI. The germline V and J ends were trimmed by 8 bases and 11 bases, with 21 bases remaining between them. The CDR3 loop is CASGAGSVDEAFF. CDR3 in DNA: TGTGCCAGCGGCGCAGGATCGGTCGACGAGGCTTTCTTT.

The chain combines TRBV4-3 with TRBJ2-2; perhaps TRBD1 as D (5 bases). This CDR3 spans 15 amino acids. CDR1 LGHNA and CDR2 YSLEER come from the germline V gene. Trimming shortened V by 0 bases and J by 7 bases, and 12 bases separated the two germline ends. In nucleotides, the CDR3 is TGCGCCAGCAGCCAAGAGTGGGGCGAGGTCGGGGAGCTGTTTTTT. This translates into CASSQEWGEVGELFF.

This clone was seen once. This rearrangement joins TRBV2 to TRBJ1-2; 7 nucleotides agree with TRBD1. J lost 7 bases, V lost 7 bases, and 12 bases had no gene match. This CDR3 spans 14 amino acids. Looked up from germline, CDR1 is SNHLY and CDR2 is FYNNEI. CDR3 sequence reads: CASNQPRQGSGYTF. The CDR3 bases are TGTGCCAGCAATCAGCCCCGACAGGGCTCTGGCTACACCTTC.

The rearrangement joins TRBV9 to TRBJ1-4; the D gene is possibly TRBD1 (6 bases). Looked up from germline, CDR1 is SGDLS and CDR2 is YYNGEE. V shed 3 bases and J shed 0 bases, with 9 bases lying between them. The CDR3 length is 15 residues. The CDR3 sequence is CASSDSGATNEKLFF. In DNA, the CDR3 is TGTGCCAGCAGCGACTCAGGGGCAACTAATGAAAAACTGTTTTTT. Looking up the rest from reference TRBV9 and TRBJ1-4 gives the full variable domain: DSGVTQTPKHLITATGQRVTLRCSPRSGDLSVYWYQQSLDQGLQFLIQYYNGEERAKGNILERFSAQQFPDLHSELNLSSLELGDSALYFCASSDSGATNEKLFFGSGTQLSVL.

The chain couples TRBV24-1 to TRBJ2-7; D ambiguous. The CDR3 is 13 residues long. The V end was cut by 4 bases, the J end by 1 base, with 7 bases between. CDR1 and CDR2 (germline): KGHDR, SFDVKD. The CDR3 reads CATSDDGSYEQYF. CDR3 in DNA: TGTGCCACCAGTGACGACGGGTCCTACGAGCAGTACTTC.

The chain recombines TRBV25-1 with TRBJ2-3; TRBD1 aligns across 9 bases. CDR1 is MGHDK and CDR2 is SYGVNS in the germline V gene. V shed 6 bases and J 6 bases; nucleotides not matched to a gene: 7. CDR3 length: 14 residues. In DNA form, the CDR3 reads TGTGCCAGCAGGGACACAGGGGGCGCGGATACGCAGTATTTT. Protein sequence: CASRDTGGADTQYF.

This sequence joins TRBV6-4 and TRBJ2-1; perhaps TRBD2 as D (5 bases). CDR1 is MRHNA, CDR2 SNTAGT, per germline. V dropped 6 bases and J dropped 9 bases, with 15 bases sitting between them. This CDR3 contains 13 residues. The DNA of the CDR3 is TGTGCCAGCAGCTCCGGACTCCGGAGTGAGCAGTTCTTC. It codes for CASSSGLRSEQFF.

Ten or more counts support this clone. The gene calls are TRBV4-2 and TRBJ1-2; 9 bases match TRBD1. Germline V gene sequence: CDR1 LGHNA, CDR2 YNFKEQ. The junction had 5 bases not matched to a gene; V was cut back by 1 base and J by 5 bases. This CDR3 is built from 15 residues. The CDR3 nucleotides are TGTGCCAGCAGCCAAGGCCGGGACAGGGTGTATGGCTACACCTTC. The encoded protein is CASSQGRDRVYGYTF.

The chain carries TRBV27 and TRBJ1-5, with 7 bases aligning to TRBD1. J gave up 2 bases and V 5 bases, and 3 bases lay outside the gene matches. There are 14 residues in the CDR3. CDR1 and CDR2 (germline): MNHEY, SMNVEV (reference sequence). CDR3 sequence (DNA): TGTGCCAGCAGTCCAGGGGGAGGCAATCAGCCCCAGCATTTT. It codes for CASSPGGGNQPQHF.

The chain carries TRBV11-3 and TRBJ2-5, with D perhaps matching TRBD1 (5 bases). Per the germline V gene, CDR1 is SGHNT and CDR2 is YENEEA. This CDR3 is 13 amino acids long. Trimming cost V 1 base and J 5 bases, with 8 bases left between them. CDR3 DNA sequence: TGTGCCAGCAGCTTAGCAGCAGGGGAGACCCAGTACTTC. Its translation: CASSLAAGETQYF.

The chain carries TRBV7-2 and TRBJ1-1; 8 bases line up with TRBD1. This CDR3 has 14 amino acids. The ends lost 7 bases at V and 4 bases at J; junction bases unmatched: 8. CDR1 is SGHTA and CDR2 is FQGNSA in the germline V gene. The CDR3: CASKSDRVATEAFF. The CDR3 DNA reads TGTGCCAGCAAGTCGGACAGGGTGGCCACTGAAGCTTTCTTT. Combining the CDR3 with reference TRBV7-2 and TRBJ1-1 gives the whole variable domain GAGVSQSPSNKVTEKGKDVELRCDPISGHTALYWYRQSLGQGLEFLIYFQGNSAPDKSGLPSDRFSAERTGGSVSTLTIQRTQQEDSAVYLCASKSDRVATEAFFGQGTRLTVV.

The V call is TRBV3-1 (or the pseudogene TRBV3-2), the J call TRBJ1-2, with D possibly TRBD1 on 5 matching bases. V dropped 1 base and J dropped 8 bases, with 11 bases sitting between them. CDR1 and CDR2 from the germline V gene are LGHDT and YNNKEL (reference sequence). This CDR3 has 13 amino acids. The chain's CDR3 is CASSQGGKGGYTF. CDR3 nucleotides: TGTGCCAGCAGCCAAGGTGGCAAGGGGGGCTACACCTTC.

The chain recombines TRBV7-3 with TRBJ2-5; 9 nucleotides line up with TRBD1. This CDR3 spans 16 amino acids. Per germline, CDR1 SGHTA and CDR2 FQGTGA. The V segment lost 1 base and the J segment 2 bases; nucleotides outside the gene matches: 5. Written as DNA, the CDR3 is TGTGCCAGCAGCTTAAACGACAGGGGGTGGCAAGAGACCCAGTACTTC. This codes for CASSLNDRGWQETQYF. Combining the CDR3 with reference TRBV7-3 and TRBJ2-5 gives the whole variable domain GAGVSQTPSNKVTEKGKYVELRCDPISGHTALYWYRQSLGQGPEFLIYFQGTGAADDSGLPNDRFFAVRPEGSVSTLKIQRTERGDSAVYLCASSLNDRGWQETQYFGPGTRLLVL.

The chain employs TRBV2 and TRBJ2-2; 7 bases are shared with TRBD1. The length of the CDR3 is 13 residues. Per germline, CDR1 SNHLY and CDR2 FYNNEI. V lost 6 bases and J lost 6; bases outside the gene matches: 4. The CDR3 DNA sequence: TGTGCCAGCAGACCCGGACAGGCCGGGGAGCTGTTTTTT. Its translation: CASRPGQAGELFF.

The CDR3, as DNA: TGTGCCAGCAGCCCAGGAGTAGCGGGGGAACAAGAGACCCAGTACTTC. This sequence encodes CASSPGVAGEQETQYF. This chain connects TRBV7-3 to TRBJ2-5, with 9 bases lining up with TRBD2. The CDR3 is made up of 16 amino acids. Germline assignment: CDR1 SGHTA and CDR2 FQGTGA. V lost 5 bases to trimming and J lost 2 bases; unmatched junction nucleotides: 9.

The chain carries TRBV18 and TRBJ2-2; TRBD2 agrees at 7 bases. The CDR3 is made up of 16 amino acids. In germline, CDR1 is KGHSH, CDR2 LQKENI. The ends lost 3 bases at V and 3 bases at J; junction bases unmatched: 7. The CDR3 spells CASSPTGGGYTGELFF. The CDR3 coding sequence is TGTGCCAGCTCACCCACTGGCGGGGGATACACCGGGGAGCTGTTTTTT. The full variable domain, its missing parts supplied by reference TRBV18 and TRBJ2-2, is NAGVMQNPRHLVRRRGQEARLRCSPMKGHSHVYWYRQLPEEGLKFMVYLQKENIIDESGMPKERFSAEFPKEGPSILRIQQVVRGDSAAYFCASSPTGGGYTGELFFGEGSRLTVL.